The sequence of this TCR beta chain was determined in a study of blood T cell repertoires in COVID-19. This CDR3 spans 15 amino acids. V trimming: 4 bases; J trimming: 3 bases; junction bases outside the gene matches: 0. CDR1 is MRHNA and CDR2 is SNTAGT in the germline V gene. Per the authors' pipeline: Estimates of nucleated cell counts were drawn from the amplification of reference gene primers. Generated by immunoSEQ multiplex PCR, the TCRdb table keeps only in-frame clones and is missing some. From that table come the V and J calls and clone size; the DNA was used to work out D and trimming. Among about 190,000 clones listed, 70% to 85% were seen once.

Sequenced: peripheral blood. This receptor was identified in a woman aged 45-65 years with acute or convalescent COVID-19. This chain links TRBV6-4 with TRBJ2-2; TRBD2 agrees at 12 bases. DNA for the CDR3: TGTGCCAGCAGTGCTAGCGGGGGGGACACCGGGGAGCTGTTTTTT. This translates into CASSASGGDTGELFF.